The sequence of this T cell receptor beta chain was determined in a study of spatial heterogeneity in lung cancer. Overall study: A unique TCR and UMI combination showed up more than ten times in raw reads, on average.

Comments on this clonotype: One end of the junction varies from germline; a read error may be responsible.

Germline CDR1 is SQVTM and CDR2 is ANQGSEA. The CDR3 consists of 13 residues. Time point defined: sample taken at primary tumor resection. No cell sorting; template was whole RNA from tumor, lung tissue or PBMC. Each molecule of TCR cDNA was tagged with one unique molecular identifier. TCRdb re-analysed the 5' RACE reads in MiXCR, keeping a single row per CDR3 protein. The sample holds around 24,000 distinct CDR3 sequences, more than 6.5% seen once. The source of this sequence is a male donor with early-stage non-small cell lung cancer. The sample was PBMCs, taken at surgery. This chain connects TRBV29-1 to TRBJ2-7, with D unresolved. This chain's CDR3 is CSVEGRAGREQYF. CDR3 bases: TGCAGCGTAGAAGGACGGGCCGGGCGGGAGCAGTACTTC.